This T cell receptor (beta chain) is drawn from a study of T cell responses to AZD1222 COVID-19 vaccine. Findings and caveats of the study: Most donors were white British, females outnumbered males, and clonal diversity was possibly underestimated. Among AZD1222 vaccinees, only six were seropositive at baseline. Unmutated regions of variants are reportedly targeted by nearly half of spike-specific TCRs.

Remarks on this clone: Antigen unknown.

Profiled with immunoSEQ multiplex PCR; TCRdb holds only in-frame clones, not every one. The sample includes 200,000 to 250,000 clones, roughly 94% of them seen just once. Germline values: CDR1 SEHNR, CDR2 FQNEAQ (reference sequence). The CDR3 length is 12 residues. V shed 5 bases and J shed 1 base, with 5 bases lying between them. The clonotype comes from an adult who received the MenACWY meningococcal vaccine as a control. This chain connects TRBV7-9 to TRBJ1-1, with D unresolved. The sample consisted of peripheral blood, taken 28 days after the second dose of the MenACWY control vaccine. Here the CDR3 DNA reads TGTGCCAGCAGCCCAAAGAACACTGAAGCTTTCTTT. Its translation: CASSPKNTEAFF.